Following are 30 T cell receptor beta chains from one sample sequenced in a study of molecular identifiers for immune sequencing clone quantification. MiXCR, applied by TCRdb to the PCR reads, yields one record per CDR3 protein. Of just under 650,000 distinct CDR3 sequences listed, 20% are singletons. Sequences were obtained from naive CD8+ T cells from blood, with Jurkat cell RNA spiked in. Sample subset: FACS-sorted CD8+CD4-CCR7+CD45RA+ naive T cells. The receptor set was obtained from a human donor in good health. Some libraries in this study had Jurkat cell RNA spiked in.

Ten or more counts support this clonotype. The chain employs TRBV7-9 and TRBJ2-7; D not resolved. CDR3 length: 14 residues. Germline-derived CDR1 and CDR2 are SEHNR and FQNEAQ (reference sequence). The V gene lost 5 bases and the J gene lost 0 bases, with 11 bases spanning the gap. The CDR3 region is CASSPDRRSYEQYF. For the CDR3, the DNA is TGTGCCAGCAGCCCCGATCGGCGCTCCTACGAGCAGTACTTC. Drawing the rest from reference TRBV7-9 and TRBJ2-7, the complete variable domain is DTGVSQNPRHKITKRGQNVTFRCDPISEHNRLYWYRQTLGQGPEFLTYFQNEAQLEKSRLLSDRFSAERPKGSFSTLEIQRTEQGDSAMYLCASSPDRRSYEQYFGPGTRLTVT.

The rearrangement uses TRBV5-6 and TRBJ1-1; D possibly corresponds to TRBD1 (5 bases). Germline V CDR1 and CDR2: SGHDT, YYEEEE. Deletions cut 4 bases from V and 0 bases from J, with 19 bases between. The CDR3 runs to 17 residues. The CDR3 DNA is TGTGCCAGCAGCCCTACAAGTGGGGGTTCCTTGAACACTGAAGCTTTCTTT. Protein sequence: CASSPTSGGSLNTEAFF.

This clonotype was found many times. The J gene is TRBJ2-2, the V gene TRBV28; TRBD1 matches 7 bases. Germline loops: CDR1 MDHEN, CDR2 SYDVKM. V dropped 7 bases and J dropped 5; count of bases not matched to a gene: 19. The CDR3 runs to 18 residues. CDR3 nucleotides: TGTGCCAGCATCCCGACGAGTGTGGGCAGGGGGTTGACCGGGGAGCTGTTTTTT. This encodes CASIPTSVGRGLTGELFF.

A remark on this clonotype: A read error may explain this, as a much larger clone is one base away. This chain links TRBV28 with TRBJ2-5; possibly TRBD2 for D (6 bases). This CDR3 spans 13 amino acids. V was trimmed by 4 bases and J by 7 bases, leaving 13 bases between them. CDR1 MDHEN and CDR2 SYDVKM come from the germline V gene. As DNA, the CDR3 is TGTGCCAGCAGTTCCGGACTGGGAGGGACCCAGTACTTC. Its translation: CASSSGLGGTQYF.

This clonotype was detected only once. A clone one base away is much larger, so this may be a read error. The V call is TRBV4-3, the J call TRBJ2-2; 10 positions match TRBD1. Trimming cost V 4 bases and J 7 bases; bases outside gene matches: 6. CDR3 length: 15 residues. The germline gives CDR1 LGHNA, CDR2 YSLEER. CDR3 nucleotides: TGCGCCAGCAGCCCCGACAGGGGGCGTTTCGGGGAGCTGTTTTTT. Translation gives CASSPDRGRFGELFF.

This clonotype was observed at least ten times. The V and J genes are TRBV3-1 and TRBJ1-2; a possible D gene is TRBD1 (5 bases). The CDR3 length is 17 residues. The ends were cut back, 4 bases at V and 4 bases at J, with 22 bases in the middle. Germline CDR1 and CDR2: LGHDT and YNNKEL (reference sequence). The CDR3: CASSPSRGEGNVYGYTF. In DNA form, the CDR3 reads TGTGCCAGCAGCCCAAGCCGAGGGGAGGGGAACGTCTATGGCTACACCTTC. The variable domain in full, completed from reference TRBV3-1 and TRBJ1-2, reads DTAVSQTPKYLVTQMGNDKSIKCEQNLGHDTMYWYKQDSKKFLKIMFSYNNKELIINETVPNRFSPKSPDKAHLNLHINSLELGDSAVYFCASSPSRGEGNVYGYTFGSGTRLTVV.

This clonotype showed up just once. A much more abundant neighbour one base away suggests this may be a read error. The V and J genes are TRBV7-2 and TRBJ1-2, with D hard to call. The germline CDR1 and CDR2 sequences are SGHTA and FQGNSA. This CDR3 comprises 15 residues. The germline V and J ends were trimmed by 1 base and 3 bases, with 12 bases remaining between them. CDR3 sequence reads: CASSLGPGPDYGYTF. CDR3 bases: TGTGCCAGCAGCTTAGGTCCGGGCCCTGACTATGGCTACACCTTC.

This clonotype was counted at least ten times. V is TRBV7-9 and J is TRBJ1-4; possibly TRBD1 for D (5 bases). There are 14 residues in the CDR3. Germline V gene data show CDR1 as SEHNR and CDR2 as FQNEAQ (reference sequence). V shed 6 bases and J shed 5 bases, with 13 bases lying between them. The CDR3 reads CASSWSGPNEKLFF. Here the CDR3 DNA reads TGTGCCAGCAGTTGGTCAGGGCCGAATGAAAAACTGTTTTTT.

V is TRBV12-3 or TRBV12-4 and J is TRBJ2-2, with 7 positions matching TRBD2. The junction had 9 bases not matched to a gene; V was cut back by 5 bases and J by 3 bases. The CDR3 has 16 amino acids. CDR3 sequence reads: CASSPSASGDTGELFF. The DNA for the CDR3 is TGTGCCAGCAGTCCCTCGGCTAGCGGCGACACCGGGGAGCTGTTTTTT.

This clonotype was seen at least ten times. The chain joins TRBV29-1 to TRBJ2-7, with 7 bases lining up with TRBD2. Trimming removed 0 bases from V and 1 base from J; junction bases left unmatched: 6. From germline, CDR1 is SQVTM and CDR2 ANQGSEA. The CDR3 has 15 amino acids. This CDR3 is CSVEDWQGGSYEQYF. In nucleotides, the CDR3 is TGCAGCGTTGAAGATTGGCAGGGAGGGTCCTACGAGCAGTACTTC.

This clonotype has more than one count but fewer than ten. A clone one base away is much larger, so this may be a read error. V is TRBV20-1 and J is TRBJ1-2; possibly TRBD1 for D (5 bases). Trimming took off 1 base at V and 8 bases at J, with 14 bases between the two ends. The CDR3 is 13 residues long. Germline CDR1 DFQATT, CDR2 SNEGSKA (reference sequence). The CDR3 nucleotides are TGCAGTGCTAGAGTTCAGGGAATGAACGGCTACACCTTC. As protein: CSARVQGMNGYTF.

The genes are TRBV7-2 and TRBJ2-1, with TRBD2 matching 9 bases. The CDR3 contains 18 residues. The germline gives CDR1 SGHTA, CDR2 FQGNSA. Unmatched junction bases numbered 14, after V lost 3 bases and J lost 5 bases. As DNA, the CDR3 is TGTGCCAGCAGCTTGGATAGCGGGAGCTTTGGGAAGGACAATGAGCAGTTCTTC. This translates into CASSLDSGSFGKDNEQFF.

The table lists this clonotype with many counts. This chain connects TRBV6-2 or TRBV6-3 to TRBJ2-2; 15 bases line up with TRBD2. J was trimmed by 5 bases and V by 5 bases; bases with no gene match: 9. The CDR3 is 18 residues long. Germline loops: CDR1 MNHEY, CDR2 SVGEGT. The CDR3 region is CASSRTSGRAQVTGELFF. CDR3 DNA sequence: TGTGCCAGCAGTCGGACTAGCGGGAGGGCCCAGGTGACCGGGGAGCTGTTTTTT.

This clonotype occurred a few times. The chain carries TRBV7-8 and TRBJ2-5; TRBD1 matches at 9 bases. This CDR3 comprises 15 residues. The V gene end was trimmed by 5 bases and the J gene end by 5 bases; junction bases not matched to a gene: 9. From germline, CDR1 is SGHVS and CDR2 FQNEAQ. The CDR3 nucleotides are TGTGCCAGCAGCGCCGGGACAGGGCGGGGGGAGACCCAGTACTTC. Amino acid sequence: CASSAGTGRGETQYF.

Notes on this clonotype: A much more abundant neighbour one base away suggests this may be a read error. This chain's CDR3 is CASSFDPGVAKNTQYF. CDR3 nucleotide sequence: TGTGCCAGCAGTTTTGACCCAGGGGTGGCCAAAAACACTCAGTACTTC. The chain uses TRBV28 and TRBJ2-4, with D maybe TRBD1 (6 bases). The germline gives CDR1 MDHEN, CDR2 SYDVKM. CDR3 size: 16 residues.

This clonotype was recorded a few times. V is TRBV2 and J is TRBJ1-4, with 7 bases identical to TRBD1. Trimming took 1 base from V and 4 from J; bases not matched to a gene: 3. This CDR3 has 15 residues. Germline CDR1 and CDR2: SNHLY and FYNNEI. The CDR3 DNA reads TGTGCCAGCAGTGAAGGGACAGGCAATAATGAAAAACTGTTTTTT. This codes for CASSEGTGNNEKLFF.

With regard to this clonotype: The missing conserved phenylalanine or tryptophan at the end of this CDR3 makes a read error likely. The chain recombines TRBV5-3 with TRBJ1-2; D is uncertain. TRBV5-3 belongs to the ORF category, with a function that is uncertain. The CDR3 is made up of 14 amino acids. DNA for the CDR3: TGTGCCAGTAGCTTCCCAACGGAGGTCTATGGCTACACCTCC. Translation gives CASSFPTEVYGYTS.

Comment on this clonotype: A clone one base away is much larger, so this may be a read error. The chain is built from TRBV29-1 and TRBJ2-7; 10 nucleotides line up with TRBD1. The CDR3 has 15 residues. Germline V lookup: CDR1 SQVTM, CDR2 ANQGSEA. The chain's CDR3 is CSVDSGTGVRYERYF. The DNA for the CDR3 is TGCAGCGTTGATAGCGGGACAGGGGTCAGGTACGAGCGGTACTTC.

Regarding this clonotype: The junction shows a germline mismatch at one end, possibly a read error. The J gene is TRBJ1-5, the V gene TRBV12-3 or TRBV12-4; TRBD1 aligns across 10 bases. The CDR3 runs 14 residues. CDR3 nucleotide sequence: TGTGCCAGCAGAGGTGGGACAGGGGATCAGCCCCAGCGTTTT. It encodes CASRGGTGDQPQRF.

This clonotype has ten or more counts. The genes are TRBV19 and TRBJ2-1; the match to TRBD2 covers 7 bases. The CDR3 sequence is 15 residues long. The ends lost 3 bases at V and 5 bases at J; junction bases unmatched: 7. Looked up from germline, CDR1 is LNHDA and CDR2 is SQIVND (reference sequence). The DNA of the CDR3 is TGTGCCAGTAGTATGAGTGGGAGGGTAGACAATGAGCAGTTCTTC. Its protein product is CASSMSGRVDNEQFF.

This clonotype was observed at least ten times. The chain couples TRBV7-2 to TRBJ2-7; D might be TRBD1 or TRBD2, each matching 6 bases. Per germline, CDR1 SGHTA and CDR2 FQGNSA. Trimming took off 3 bases at V and 4 bases at J, with 16 bases between the two ends. The CDR3 loop spans 15 amino acids. CDR3 protein: CASSFDRGAGYEQYF. The CDR3 DNA reads TGTGCCAGCAGCTTTGATAGGGGGGCCGGGTACGAGCAGTACTTC.

This clonotype appeared many times. CDR3 residues: CSAGRPFGQNTEAFF. The CDR3 DNA follows: TGCAGTGCTGGAAGGCCCTTCGGACAGAACACTGAAGCTTTCTTT. This sequence joins TRBV20-1 and TRBJ1-1; perhaps TRBD1 as D (5 bases). Between the trimmed V and J ends, which lost 5 bases and 1 base, there was a span of 17 bases. The CDR3 is 15 amino acids. The germline V gene has CDR1 DFQATT and CDR2 SNEGSKA (reference sequence).

This clonotype was picked up many times. V and J are TRBV18 and TRBJ2-7; D may match TRBD1 or TRBD2 (5 bases each). Germline loops: CDR1 KGHSH, CDR2 LQKENI. This CDR3 contains 16 residues. Trimming took off 0 bases at V and 0 bases at J, with 12 bases between the two ends. CDR3 nucleotides: TGTGCCAGCTCACCACCGAAGGGACGAAGCTCCTACGAGCAGTACTTC. It encodes CASSPPKGRSSYEQYF.

This clonotype was found many times. An end of the junction differs from the germline gene, which may be a read error. The chain recombines TRBV30 with TRBJ2-1, with a possible D match to TRBD2 (6 bases). Germline CDR1 is GTSNPN and CDR2 is SVGIG (reference sequence). CDR3 length: 12 amino acids. In nucleotides, the CDR3 is TGTGCCTGGAGTTCCCAAGGCCGGGACTTACTCTTC. It encodes CAWSSQGRDLLF. The entire variable domain, with the rest obtained from reference TRBV30 and TRBJ2-1, is as follows: SQTIHQWPATLVQPVGSPLSLECTVEGTSNPNLYWYRQAAGRGLQLLFYSVGIGQISSEVPQNLSASRPQDRQFILSSKKLLLSDSGFYLCAWSSQGRDLLFGPGTRLTVL.

This clonotype has just a few counts. DNA for the CDR3: TGTGCCAGCAGCCAAGATTTCGGGGGTTATACTGAAGCTTTCTTT. As protein: CASSQDFGGYTEAFF. This chain joins TRBV3-1 and TRBJ1-1, with D perhaps matching TRBD1 (5 bases). Germline CDR1 reads LGHDT; CDR2 reads YNNKEL (reference sequence). The CDR3 runs 15 residues. V dropped 0 bases and J dropped 5 bases, with 13 bases sitting between them.

This clonotype has ten or more counts. This chain links TRBV7-9 with TRBJ1-5, with D perhaps TRBD1 (5 bases). The CDR3 contains 12 residues. CDR1 and CDR2 (germline): SEHNR, FQNEAQ (reference sequence). V was cut by 7 bases and J by 5 bases, with 9 bases left in between. The CDR3 bases are TGTGCCAGCAAGGGAGGGGATCAGCCCCAGCATTTT. Protein: CASKGGDQPQHF. Supplemented by reference TRBV7-9 and TRBJ1-5, the full variable domain reads DTGVSQNPRHKITKRGQNVTFRCDPISEHNRLYWYRQTLGQGPEFLTYFQNEAQLEKSRLLSDRFSAERPKGSFSTLEIQRTEQGDSAMYLCASKGGDQPQHFGDGTRLSIL.

This chain links TRBV19 with TRBJ2-3; no clear D gene. This CDR3 has 13 residues. Germline values: CDR1 LNHDA, CDR2 SQIVND (reference sequence). V gave up 1 base and J gave up 6 bases, with 8 bases separating them. CDR3 residues: CASSIVGYDTQYF. The CDR3 DNA reads as TGTGCCAGTAGTATAGTCGGGTATGATACGCAGTATTTT. Looking up the rest from reference TRBV19 and TRBJ2-3 gives the full variable domain: DGGITQSPKYLFRKEGQNVTLSCEQNLNHDAMYWYRQDPGQGLRLIYYSQIVNDFQKGDIAEGYSVSREKKESFPLTVTSAQKNPTAFYLCASSIVGYDTQYFGPGTRLTVL.

This clonotype was recorded at least ten times. The chain is built from TRBV28 and TRBJ2-1; 12 nucleotides align to TRBD2. J lost 5 bases, V lost 5 bases, and 28 bases had no gene match. The CDR3 spans 23 residues. CDR1 and CDR2 from the germline V gene are MDHEN and SYDVKM. Here the CDR3 DNA reads TGTGCCAGCAGTCCATCCAGGGCAGTCCGTAATTACCCTAGCGGGAGGGTGGACAATGAGCAGTTCTTC. Translated: CASSPSRAVRNYPSGRVDNEQFF.

This clonotype turned up a few times. This chain connects TRBV7-3 to TRBJ2-1, with D possibly matching TRBD2 (6 bases). CDR1 and CDR2 from the germline V gene are SGHTA and FQGTGA. This CDR3 is built from 15 residues. Trimming removed 4 bases from V and 4 bases from J, with 14 bases in between. For the CDR3, the DNA is TGTGCCAGCAGCTCCACCGGGACTCAATACAATGAGCAGTTCTTC. It translates to CASSSTGTQYNEQFF.

This clonotype showed up many times. This chain links TRBV27 with TRBJ1-2, with 7 bases lining up with TRBD1. Germline CDR1 reads MNHEY; CDR2 reads SMNVEV (reference sequence). This CDR3 comprises 16 residues. Trimming cost V 6 bases and J 3 bases; bases outside gene matches: 13. The CDR3 bases are TGTGCCAGCAGCCCCGAAAGGAGGGGGCGAGACTATGGCTACACCTTC. It specifies CASSPERRGRDYGYTF.